This entry concerns a single T cell receptor beta chain. Antigen unknown. This beta chain is a stray read from a library made for alpha chains; its abundance is not meaningful. The sample belongs to a study of spatial heterogeneity in lung cancer. Study summary: Detected sequences consistently included more beta-chain ones than alpha-chain ones.

Time point: sample taken at primary tumor resection. No cell sorting; template was whole RNA from tumor, lung tissue or PBMC. MiXCR, applied by TCRdb to the 5' RACE reads, yields one record per CDR3 protein. Of under 13,000 distinct CDR3 sequences listed, under 9.5% are singletons. Germline CDR1 reads SGHTA; CDR2 reads FQGTGA. V was shortened by 0 bases and J by 0 bases, with 10 bases between the two germline ends. The CDR3 runs to 16 residues. Study conclusions and caveats: Mutation counts in tumors were tracked by counts of expanded intratumoral alpha and beta TCRs.

This chain joins TRBV7-3 and TRBJ2-3; D is unresolved. The source is a female donor with early-stage non-small cell lung cancer. Sequenced material: lung tumor tissue, taken at surgery. The CDR3 spells CASSLTPSVSTDTQYF. The CDR3 DNA reads TGTGCCAGCAGCTTAACCCCCTCAGTTAGCACAGATACGCAGTATTTT.